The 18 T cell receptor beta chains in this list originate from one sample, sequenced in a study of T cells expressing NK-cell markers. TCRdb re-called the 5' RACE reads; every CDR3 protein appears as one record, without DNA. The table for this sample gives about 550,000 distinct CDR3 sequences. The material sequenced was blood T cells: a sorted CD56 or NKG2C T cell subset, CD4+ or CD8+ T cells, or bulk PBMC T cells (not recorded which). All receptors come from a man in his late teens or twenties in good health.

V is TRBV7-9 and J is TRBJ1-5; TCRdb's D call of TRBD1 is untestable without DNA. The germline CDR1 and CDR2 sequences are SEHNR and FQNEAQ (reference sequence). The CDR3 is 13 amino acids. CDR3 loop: CASSPGQGNPQHF.

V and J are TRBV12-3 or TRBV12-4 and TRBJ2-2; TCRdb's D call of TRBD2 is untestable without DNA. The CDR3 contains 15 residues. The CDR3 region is CASSLLAGNTGELFF.

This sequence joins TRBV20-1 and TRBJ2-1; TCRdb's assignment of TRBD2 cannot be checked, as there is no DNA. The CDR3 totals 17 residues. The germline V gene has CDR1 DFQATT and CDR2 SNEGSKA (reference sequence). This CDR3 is CSARGLAGGDASNEQFF.

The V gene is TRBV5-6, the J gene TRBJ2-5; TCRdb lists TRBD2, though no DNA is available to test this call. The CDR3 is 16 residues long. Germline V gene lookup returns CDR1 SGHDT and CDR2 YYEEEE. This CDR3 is CASSLASGTRRETQYF. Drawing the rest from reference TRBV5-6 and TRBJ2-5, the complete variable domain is DAGVTQSPTHLIKTRGQQVTLRCSPKSGHDTVSWYQQALGQGPQFIFQYYEEEERQRGNFPDRFSGHQFPNYSSELNVNALLLGDSALYLCASSLASGTRRETQYFGPGTRLLVL.

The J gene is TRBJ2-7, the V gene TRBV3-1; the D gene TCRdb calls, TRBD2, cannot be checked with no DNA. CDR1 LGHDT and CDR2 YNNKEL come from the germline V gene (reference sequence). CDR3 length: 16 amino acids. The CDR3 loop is CASSQDTLAGVYEQYF.

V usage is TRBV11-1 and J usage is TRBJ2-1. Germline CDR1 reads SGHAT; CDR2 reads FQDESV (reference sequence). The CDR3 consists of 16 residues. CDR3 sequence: CASSPLALSPYNEQFF.

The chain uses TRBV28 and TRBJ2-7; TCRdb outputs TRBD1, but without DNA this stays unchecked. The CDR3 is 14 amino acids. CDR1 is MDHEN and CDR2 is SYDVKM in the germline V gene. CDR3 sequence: CASRLRGPSYEQYF.

The CDR3 spells CASSLGSIADGQETQYF. J is TRBJ2-5 and V is TRBV5-1. From germline, CDR1 is SGHRS and CDR2 YFSETQ. The CDR3 spans 17 residues.

This CDR3 is CASSHGGNYGYTF. The chain employs TRBV6-2 or TRBV6-3 and TRBJ1-2; TCRdb names TRBD1, which stays unverified in the absence of DNA. Germline values: CDR1 MNHEY, CDR2 SVGEGT. The CDR3 has 13 residues.

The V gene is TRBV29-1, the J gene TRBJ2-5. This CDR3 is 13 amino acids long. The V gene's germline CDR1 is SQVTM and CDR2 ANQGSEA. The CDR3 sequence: CSVAYSLQETQYF.

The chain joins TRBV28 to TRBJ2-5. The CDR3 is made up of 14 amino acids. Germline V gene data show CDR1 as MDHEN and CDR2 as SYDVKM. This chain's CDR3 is CASSSAAYQETQYF.

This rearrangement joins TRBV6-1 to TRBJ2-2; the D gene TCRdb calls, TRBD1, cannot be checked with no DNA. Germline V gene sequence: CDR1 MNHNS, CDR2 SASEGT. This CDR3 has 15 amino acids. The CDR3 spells CASSPLYRVGGELFF.

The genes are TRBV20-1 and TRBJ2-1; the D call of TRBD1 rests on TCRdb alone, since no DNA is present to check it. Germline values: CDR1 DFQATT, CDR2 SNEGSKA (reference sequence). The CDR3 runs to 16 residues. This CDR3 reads CSAIPQGGSSYNEQFF.

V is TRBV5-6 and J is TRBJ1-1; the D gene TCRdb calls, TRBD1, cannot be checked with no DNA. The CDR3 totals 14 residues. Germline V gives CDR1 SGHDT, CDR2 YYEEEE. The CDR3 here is CASSFEGGKSEAFF.

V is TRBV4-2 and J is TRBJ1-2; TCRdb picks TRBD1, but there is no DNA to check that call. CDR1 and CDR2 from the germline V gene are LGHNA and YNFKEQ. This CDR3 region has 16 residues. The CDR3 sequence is CASSQDGLGGFGGYTF.

This CDR3 is CATSRDVWGNEQFF. The chain combines TRBV15 with TRBJ2-1. Germline V gene sequence: CDR1 LNHNV, CDR2 YYDKDF (reference sequence). The CDR3 has 14 residues.

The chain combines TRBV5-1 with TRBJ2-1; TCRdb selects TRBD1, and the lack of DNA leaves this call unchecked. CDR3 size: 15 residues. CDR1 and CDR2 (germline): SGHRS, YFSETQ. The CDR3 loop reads CASSLVFRDGNEQFF.

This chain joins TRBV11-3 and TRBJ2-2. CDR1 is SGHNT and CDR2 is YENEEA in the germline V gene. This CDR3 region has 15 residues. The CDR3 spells CASLPATYYTGELFF. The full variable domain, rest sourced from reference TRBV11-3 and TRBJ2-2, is EAGVVQSPRYKIIEKKQPVAFWCNPISGHNTLYWYLQNLGQGPELLIRYENEEAVDDSQLPKDRFSAERLKGVDSTLKIQPAELGDSAVYLCASLPATYYTGELFFGEGSRLTVL.